This T cell receptor beta chain stems from a study of T-cell memory formation after mild COVID-19. Germline loops: CDR1 SGHTA, CDR2 FQGNSA. V was clipped by 4 bases and J by 4 bases; unmatched bases: 21. This CDR3 spans 19 amino acids. Findings and caveats of the study: Within pre-infection memory, some responding clones were found, suggesting cross-reactive memory joined. Whether second-wave clones peaking at day 37 were SARS-CoV-2 specific went unconfirmed.

TCRdb redid the calling of the 5' RACE reads with MiXCR, one entry per CDR3 protein. The repertoire holds around 200,000 distinct CDR3 sequences, with 27% as singletons. This clonotype appeared many times. Its specificity is unknown. This TCR came from an adult woman who had mild COVID-19 (a few samples of this study predate the infection). Cell type and time point are not known. The rearrangement uses TRBV7-2 and TRBJ2-5, with 7 positions matching TRBD2. Sequencing used PBMCs or a T cell subset sorted from them (not recorded which). The CDR3 coding sequence is TGTGCCAGCAGCTCACCGGGGGGTACAGTGCAGGGAGGAACAGAGACCCAGTACTTC. Amino acids: CASSSPGGTVQGGTETQYF.